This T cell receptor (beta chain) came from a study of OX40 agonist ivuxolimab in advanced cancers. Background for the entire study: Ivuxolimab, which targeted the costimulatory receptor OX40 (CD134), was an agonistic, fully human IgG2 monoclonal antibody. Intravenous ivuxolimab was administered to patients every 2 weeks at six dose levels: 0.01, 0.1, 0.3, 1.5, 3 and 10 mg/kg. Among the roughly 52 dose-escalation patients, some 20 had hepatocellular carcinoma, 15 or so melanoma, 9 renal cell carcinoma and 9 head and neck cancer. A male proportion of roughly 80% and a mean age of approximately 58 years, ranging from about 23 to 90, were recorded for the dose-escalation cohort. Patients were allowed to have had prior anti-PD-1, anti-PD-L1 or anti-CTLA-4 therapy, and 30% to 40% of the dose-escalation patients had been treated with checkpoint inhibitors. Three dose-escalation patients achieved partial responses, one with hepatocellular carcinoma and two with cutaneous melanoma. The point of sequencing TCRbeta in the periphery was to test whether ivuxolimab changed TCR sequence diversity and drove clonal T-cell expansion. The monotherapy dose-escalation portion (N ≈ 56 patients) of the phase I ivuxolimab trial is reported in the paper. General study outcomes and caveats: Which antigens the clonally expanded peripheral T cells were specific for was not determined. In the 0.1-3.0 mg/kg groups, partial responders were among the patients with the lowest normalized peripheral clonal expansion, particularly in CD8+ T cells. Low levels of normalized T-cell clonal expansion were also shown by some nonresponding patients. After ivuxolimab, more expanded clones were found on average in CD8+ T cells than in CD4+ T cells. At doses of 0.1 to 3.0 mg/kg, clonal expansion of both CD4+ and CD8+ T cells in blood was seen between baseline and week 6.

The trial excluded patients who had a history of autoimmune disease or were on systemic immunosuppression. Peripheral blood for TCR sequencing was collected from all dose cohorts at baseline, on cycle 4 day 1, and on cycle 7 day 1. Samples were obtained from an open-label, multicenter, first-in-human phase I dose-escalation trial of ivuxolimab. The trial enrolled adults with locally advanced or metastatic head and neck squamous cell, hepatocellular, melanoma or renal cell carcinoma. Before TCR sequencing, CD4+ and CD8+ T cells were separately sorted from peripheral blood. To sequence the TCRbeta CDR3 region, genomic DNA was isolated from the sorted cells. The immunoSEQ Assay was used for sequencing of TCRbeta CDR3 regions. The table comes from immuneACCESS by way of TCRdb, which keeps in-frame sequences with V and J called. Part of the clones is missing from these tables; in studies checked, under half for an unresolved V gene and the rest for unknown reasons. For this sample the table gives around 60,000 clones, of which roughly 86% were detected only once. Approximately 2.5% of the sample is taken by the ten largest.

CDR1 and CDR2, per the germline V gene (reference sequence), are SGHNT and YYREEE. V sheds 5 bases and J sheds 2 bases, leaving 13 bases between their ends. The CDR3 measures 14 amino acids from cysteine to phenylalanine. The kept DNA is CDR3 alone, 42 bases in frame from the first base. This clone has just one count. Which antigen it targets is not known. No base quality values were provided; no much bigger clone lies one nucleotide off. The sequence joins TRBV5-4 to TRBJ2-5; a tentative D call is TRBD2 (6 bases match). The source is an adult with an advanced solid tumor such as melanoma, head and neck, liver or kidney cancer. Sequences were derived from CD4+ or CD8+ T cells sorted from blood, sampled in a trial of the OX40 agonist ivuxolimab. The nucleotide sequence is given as TGTGCCAGCAGTCGAACTAGCTCTCAAGAGACCCAGTACTTC. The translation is CASSRTSSQETQYF.